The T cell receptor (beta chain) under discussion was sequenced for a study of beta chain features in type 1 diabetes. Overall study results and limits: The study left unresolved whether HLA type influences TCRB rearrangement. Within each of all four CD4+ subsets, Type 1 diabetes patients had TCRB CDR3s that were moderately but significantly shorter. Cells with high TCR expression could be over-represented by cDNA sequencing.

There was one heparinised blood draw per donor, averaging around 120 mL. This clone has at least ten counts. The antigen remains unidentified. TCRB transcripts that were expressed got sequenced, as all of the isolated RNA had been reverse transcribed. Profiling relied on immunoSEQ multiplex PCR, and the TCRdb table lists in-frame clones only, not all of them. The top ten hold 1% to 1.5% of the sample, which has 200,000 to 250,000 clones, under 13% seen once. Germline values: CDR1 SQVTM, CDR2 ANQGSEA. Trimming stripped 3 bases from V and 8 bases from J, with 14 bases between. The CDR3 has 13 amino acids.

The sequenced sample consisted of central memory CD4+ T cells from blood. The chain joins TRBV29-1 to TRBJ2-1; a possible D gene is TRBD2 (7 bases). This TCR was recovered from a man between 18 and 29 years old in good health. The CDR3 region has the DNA TGCAGCGTTGATCGGCAGGGGAGGGATGAGCAGTTCTTC. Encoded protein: CSVDRQGRDEQFF.